One and the same sample provided the 20 T cell receptor beta chains below, sequenced in a study of shared clonotypes between healthy human individuals. Sequencing was performed with immunoSEQ multiplex PCR; in TCRdb, only in-frame clones are kept and a portion is missing. The sample records around 330,000 clones, around 67% being singletons. Sequences were obtained from memory CD4+ T cells sorted from blood. The sample's subset: CD45RA-negative fraction. The receptors shown here come from a man younger than 45 in good health.

The rearrangement joins TRBV9 to TRBJ2-6; 8 bases match TRBD2. The J segment lost 12 bases and the V segment lost 4 bases, leaving 12 bases of the junction unmatched. Per germline, CDR1 SGDLS and CDR2 YYNGEE. The length of the CDR3 is 15 residues. DNA for the CDR3: TGTGCCAGCAGCCTGGCCCCGGGAGGGTGGGGCGTCCTGACTTTC. This encodes CASSLAPGGWGVLTF.

The chain has TRBV7-9 and TRBJ1-6, with D hard to call. The V gene's germline CDR1 is SEHNR and CDR2 FQNEAQ (reference sequence). The CDR3 is made up of 15 amino acids. The germline V and J ends were trimmed by 1 base and 8 bases, with 12 bases remaining between them. This CDR3 is CASSLGAGPDSPLHF. CDR3 bases: TGTGCCAGCAGCTTAGGGGCAGGTCCCGATTCACCCCTCCACTTT. Variable domain in full (rest from reference TRBV7-9 and TRBJ1-6): DTGVSQNPRHKITKRGQNVTFRCDPISEHNRLYWYRQTLGQGPEFLTYFQNEAQLEKSRLLSDRFSAERPKGSFSTLEIQRTEQGDSAMYLCASSLGAGPDSPLHFGNGTRLTVT.

This clone was seen only once. No DNA is shown, since the ends of the CDR3 on it are uncertain; the CDR3 is the one TCRdb lists. The chain joins TRBV4-3 to TRBJ2-1; the D call TRBD2 from the table was never checked on the DNA. Germline CDR1 and CDR2: LGHNA and YSLEER. The CDR3 contains 13 residues when both ends are counted. The CDR3 sequence: CASSRVAGGSAFF.

The chain couples TRBV7-2 to TRBJ2-5; no definite D call. Germline loops: CDR1 SGHTA, CDR2 FQGNSA. This CDR3 spans 14 amino acids. V dropped 2 bases and J dropped 10 bases, with 17 bases sitting between them. This CDR3 reads CASSLSVGNSVQYF. DNA of the CDR3: TGTGCCAGCAGCTTATCGGTTGGGAACAGTGTCCAGTACTTC.

Here the CDR3 reads CASRSLALVNEQFF. The CDR3, as DNA: TGTGCCAGCAGAAGCCTAGCGTTGGTCAATGAGCAGTTCTTC. The rearrangement joins TRBV27 to TRBJ2-1, with D maybe TRBD2 (6 bases). CDR3 length: 14 amino acids. Germline CDR1 MNHEY, CDR2 SMNVEV (reference sequence). The V and J ends lost 6 bases and 6 bases respectively, with 15 bases between them.

The rearrangement joins TRBV2 to TRBJ2-5, with TRBD2 matching over 12 bases. The CDR3 loop spans 20 amino acids. Unmatched junction bases numbered 16, after V lost 0 bases and J lost 5 bases. The germline CDR1 and CDR2 sequences are SNHLY and FYNNEI. The CDR3 DNA reads as TGTGCCAGCAGTGAAGCGCCTAACGCAAGGCTAGCGGGAGGGCGGGAGACCCAGTACTTC. Protein: CASSEAPNARLAGGRETQYF.

The chain recombines TRBV9 with TRBJ2-1, with D tentatively TRBD2 (6 bases). Germline assignment: CDR1 SGDLS and CDR2 YYNGEE. Trimming cost V 0 bases and J 6 bases, with 16 bases left between them. This CDR3 region has 16 residues. CDR3 region: CASSVVASSGVNEQFF. The CDR3 DNA sequence: TGTGCCAGCAGCGTAGTGGCCTCCTCGGGGGTCAATGAGCAGTTCTTC.

The V and J genes are TRBV5-5 and TRBJ2-3; D perhaps matches TRBD1 (5 bases). The CDR3 runs 15 residues. V lost 0 bases and J 5 bases, leaving 13 bases between the germline ends. The germline gives CDR1 SGHKS, CDR2 YYEKEE (reference sequence). CDR3 coding DNA: TGTGCCAGCAGCTTGGGGACATCCTGGCGAGATACGCAGTATTTT. Residues: CASSLGTSWRDTQYF.

The V gene is TRBV5-8, the J gene TRBJ2-1; 11 bases align to TRBD2. This CDR3 is built from 18 residues. Germline V CDR1 and CDR2: SGHTS, YDEGEE. J gave up 9 bases and V 0 bases, and 14 bases lay outside the gene matches. CDR3 protein: CASSLGAGLAGGRVEQFF. The CDR3 DNA is TGTGCCAGCAGCTTGGGGGCCGGGCTAGCGGGAGGAAGGGTTGAGCAGTTCTTC.

The chain employs TRBV30 and TRBJ1-4; TRBD1 is a possible D gene (5 bases). Germline V lookup: CDR1 GTSNPN, CDR2 SVGIG (reference sequence). This CDR3 region has 12 residues. The ends were cut back, 7 bases at V and 8 bases at J, with 14 bases in the middle. The CDR3 coding sequence is TGTGCCTTGACACCTCAGGGCGAAAAACTGTTTTTT. It translates to CALTPQGEKLFF.

The table lists this clone with a few counts. This rearrangement joins TRBV27 to TRBJ2-7; D may be TRBD1 (6 bases). Trimming left V 5 bases short and J 0 bases short, with 23 bases between. The CDR3 has 18 amino acids. Germline V lookup: CDR1 MNHEY, CDR2 SMNVEV (reference sequence). DNA for the CDR3: TGTGCCAGCAGTCCCCGCCATCGGCCGGGACATAGCTCCTACGAGCAGTACTTC. It specifies CASSPRHRPGHSSYEQYF.

The table lists this clone with a few counts. The chain combines TRBV4-1 with TRBJ2-1; 7 nucleotides line up with TRBD1. CDR3 length equals 12 residues. Germline V gives CDR1 MGHRA, CDR2 YSYEKL. Trimming cost V 4 bases and J 15 bases; bases outside gene matches: 9. CDR3 in amino acids: CASSLPGQRAFF. The CDR3 DNA reads as TGCGCCAGCAGCCTACCGGGACAGAGGGCGTTCTTC.

The chain recombines TRBV4-2 with TRBJ1-4; D gene ambiguous. Germline lookup yields CDR1 LGHNA and CDR2 YNFKEQ. This CDR3 region has 17 residues. Between the trimmed V and J ends, which lost 0 bases and 2 bases, there was a span of 13 bases. The CDR3 sequence: CASSQEGRGFTNEKLFF. Written as DNA, the CDR3 is TGTGCCAGCAGCCAAGAGGGGAGAGGGTTTACTAATGAAAAACTGTTTTTT.

The chain couples TRBV28 to TRBJ1-1; TRBD1 matches at 7 bases. Trimming cost V 6 bases and J 3 bases; bases outside gene matches: 1. Germline CDR1 reads MDHEN; CDR2 reads SYDVKM. The CDR3 sequence is 12 residues long. The CDR3 DNA sequence: TGTGCCAGCAGGGACAGGTACACTGAAGCTTTCTTT. Translating it yields CASRDRYTEAFF. Full variable domain (missing parts from reference TRBV28 and TRBJ1-1): DVKVTQSSRYLVKRTGEKVFLECVQDMDHENMFWYRQDPGLGLRLIYFSYDVKMKEKGDIPEGYSVSREKKERFSLILESASTNQTSMYLCASRDRYTEAFFGQGTRLTVV.

V is TRBV27 and J is TRBJ2-1, with D perhaps TRBD2 (5 bases). CDR3 size: 15 residues. Germline lookup yields CDR1 MNHEY and CDR2 SMNVEV (reference sequence). The V end lost 3 bases, the J end lost 2 bases, and 11 bases lay between the germline ends. CDR3 loop: CASSFRGYPYNEQFF. CDR3 nucleotide sequence: TGTGCCAGCAGTTTTCGAGGGTACCCCTACAATGAGCAGTTCTTC.

This chain joins TRBV27 and TRBJ2-7; D perhaps matches TRBD1 (5 bases). The CDR3 loop spans 16 amino acids. The germline CDR1 and CDR2 sequences are MNHEY and SMNVEV (reference sequence). V lost 0 bases and J lost 5, with 17 bases in between. The CDR3 region is CASSLSATGPLDEQYF. For the CDR3, the DNA is TGTGCCAGCAGTTTATCGGCTACAGGTCCCCTCGACGAGCAGTACTTC.

V usage is TRBV6-6 and J usage is TRBJ2-1; D is unclear. CDR1 MNHNY and CDR2 SVGAGI come from the germline V gene (reference sequence). V shed 6 bases and J shed 7 bases, with 19 bases lying between them. The CDR3 totals 15 residues. The CDR3 DNA follows: TGTGCCAGCAGCACGACCCTCGGCGGCCTTAATGAGCAGTTCTTC. It is translated as CASSTTLGGLNEQFF.

With regard to this clone: An end of the junction differs from the germline gene, which may be a read error. The gene calls are TRBV7-7 and TRBJ2-5; weak D call: TRBD2 (5 bases). Per germline, CDR1 SSHAT and CDR2 FNYEAQ (reference sequence). CDR3 size: 14 residues. The CDR3 loop reads CASSPQRSQETQYF. DNA for the CDR3: TGTGCTAGCAGCCCTCAGCGGAGCCAAGAGACCCAGTACTTC.

This chain links TRBV6-1 with TRBJ1-5; D is uncertain. Trimming shortened V by 10 bases and J by 3 bases, and 16 bases separated the two germline ends. Germline-derived CDR1 and CDR2 are MNHNS and SASEGT. This CDR3 region has 14 residues. The CDR3 DNA follows: TGTGCCACCTGGGAACCCGCCGTCAATCAGCCCCAGCATTTT. Translation: CATWEPAVNQPQHF.

The V gene is TRBV19, the J gene TRBJ1-5; TRBD1 matches 10 bases. CDR3 size: 16 residues. The V gene's germline CDR1 is LNHDA and CDR2 SQIVND (reference sequence). V dropped 7 bases and J dropped 7; count of bases not matched to a gene: 13. The CDR3 protein is CASKLTGTGVSQPQHF. The CDR3 DNA is TGTGCCAGTAAATTAACCGGGACAGGGGTTAGCCAGCCCCAGCATTTT.